The T cell receptor (beta chain) described here comes from a study of beta chain features in type 1 diabetes (dated by TCRdb to between 2018 and 2020). A note on the overall study: No differences in mean age, gender distribution, total cell number or subset yield were found between patients and healthy donors. Across all samples, fewer than 130 million sorted cells were examined, and cell number per subset correlated strongly with RNA yield. In the study, TCRB repertoires of sorted circulating CD4+ T cell subsets from recently diagnosed type 1 diabetes patients were compared with those of matched healthy donors. Naive and central memory subsets were obtained from all 30 or so donors, but regulatory and stem cell-like memory subsets were isolated from only 8 patients and roughly 8 healthy donors. Broad study findings and their caveats: PCR may preferentially amplify shorter templates, but because patient and control samples were amplified and corrected together, any resulting skew would affect both groups equally. Sequencing cDNA rather than genomic DNA could over-represent highly expressing activated cells, although activation and CD3 levels did not differ between groups. Only small numbers of individuals were included in the HLA sub-analyses, which left unresolved whether HLA type had any influence on TCRB rearrangement. The naive, central memory and regulatory TCRB repertoires appeared to resemble one another more closely among patients than among healthy donors. A moderate but significant shortening of TCRB CDR3 length was observed in type 1 diabetes patients in all four CD4+ subsets. Fewer insertions and more nucleotide deletions at VDJ recombination sites were observed in patients with type 1 diabetes, implying thymic rearrangement abnormalities.

Each donor gave one peripheral blood draw, about 100 mL on average, collected into heparinised tubes. Using a panel that included CD45RO, CCR7, CD25, CD127, CD95 and CD27, naive, central memory, regulatory and stem cell-like memory CD4+ T cells were sorted on a BD FACSAria II. All sorted populations exceeded 95% purity. PBMCs were isolated right away by Lymphoprep density gradient centrifugation and were stained directly, without culture. Samples were stained and sorted in pairs, with one healthy donor and one patient per experiment, so that batch effects were minimized. The entire amount of isolated RNA was reverse transcribed using the High Capacity cDNA Reverse Transcription Kit, so the sequenced TCRB transcripts were expressed ones. Deep immunoSEQ sequencing was performed on naive, central memory and regulatory T cell samples, with an average of around 3.4 million total reads per sample. After sorted cells were lysed in RLT buffer, RNA was extracted with DNase-treated RNeasy Micro or Mini kits, with the choice depending on cell number. Each cell subset was processed separately to prevent cross-contamination, with patient and healthy donor samples processed together. The immunoSEQ multiplex PCR was used to amplify TCRB sequences from cDNA, yielding 87-bp fragments that span the CDR3 region. Sequencing of the amplicons was performed on the Illumina HiSeq platform. As for how the authors treated the data: Synthetic template baselines were used to correct PCR bias computationally, reads within Hamming distance 2 were collapsed, and singletons that could not be merged were discarded. Reads were aligned against IMGT so that V, D and J genes, CDR3 length and insertions or deletions at six rearrangement sites could be assigned. Within each subset, clonotype counts were normalized to sorted cell number, and only after that were true diversity and Gini coefficients computed with the tcR R package. The overlap coefficient, calculated on TCRB nucleotide sequences, was used to quantify repertoire sharing. As a proxy for the pre-selection repertoire, out-of-frame TCRB sequences from naive cells were analyzed. TCRdb holds this immuneACCESS table with in-frame rearrangements only. Some clones are missing; in checked studies, unresolved V genes explain under half, and the rest has no known cause. V, J and clone size reflect that table, while D and trimming were determined from the DNA. A total of 240,000 or so clones appear in this sample, about 70% of them only once. The ten largest clones take up around 0.05% of the sample.

As regards this clone: The specificity of this receptor is unknown. Nothing much larger sits one base from this clone, and base qualities are not available.

The sample was naive CD4+ T cells from blood. Sample cell subset or site, as interpreted from the label and publication: true naive CD4+ T cells. The sequence was obtained from a man aged 25 to 45 in good health.

The nucleotides are TGTGCCAGCAGCGCTTGGGACAGGGGGCGCCAGGGCTACACCTTC. This is translated as CASSAWDRGRQGYTF. Recombination linked TRBV9 to TRBJ1-2, with 12 junctional bases fitting TRBD1. Based on the germline V gene, the CDR1 and CDR2 sequences are SGDLS and YYNGEE. The CDR3 numbers 15 residues from cysteine through phenylalanine. The retained sequence is limited to the CDR3, 45 bases, with the frame set at the first base. V loses 3 bases at its end and J loses 8 bases; junction bases beyond the gene matches: 8.